Presented here are 6 T cell receptor beta chains from one specimen sequenced in a study of OX40 agonist ivuxolimab in advanced cancers. The table came from immunoSEQ multiplex PCR; TCRdb's copy has only in-frame clones and leaves some out. The table lists about 50,000 clones, about 93% of them singletons. Material: CD4+ or CD8+ T cells sorted from blood, obtained in a trial of the OX40 agonist ivuxolimab. The receptors come from an adult with an advanced solid tumor such as melanoma, head and neck, liver or kidney cancer.

There are a few counts of this clone. At the DNA level, this CDR3 is encoded by other sequences in the same sample as well. This sequence joins TRBV7-9 and TRBJ2-7; 7 bases map to TRBD1. Germline assignment: CDR1 SEHNR and CDR2 FQNEAQ (reference sequence). The V gene end was trimmed by 5 bases and the J gene end by 3 bases; junction bases not matched to a gene: 7. The CDR3 spans 14 residues. CDR3 nucleotide sequence: TGTGCCAGCAGCCACCGGGACAGAAACTACGAGCAGTACTTC. This codes for CASSHRDRNYEQYF.

V and J are TRBV4-1 and TRBJ1-1; D gene uncertain. Per germline, CDR1 MGHRA and CDR2 YSYEKL. The length of the CDR3 is 13 residues. The V end lost 1 base, the J end lost 0 bases, and 3 bases lay between the germline ends. CDR3 amino acids: CASSQVMNTEAFF. The CDR3, as DNA: TGCGCCAGCAGCCAAGTTATGAACACTGAAGCTTTCTTT.

This clone was counted only a few times. This chain links TRBV27 with TRBJ2-2, with TRBD1 matching over 12 bases. The CDR3 is made up of 15 amino acids. Germline V gene data show CDR1 as MNHEY and CDR2 as SMNVEV (reference sequence). The junction had 6 bases not matched to a gene; V was cut back by 6 bases and J by 7 bases. The CDR3 DNA follows: TGTGCCAGCAGGCGGGACAGGGGGCTAATCGGGGAGCTGTTTTTT. It yields the protein CASRRDRGLIGELFF.

The chain joins TRBV6-5 to TRBJ1-2, with D perhaps TRBD1 (5 bases). V lost 6 bases to trimming and J lost 8 bases, with 19 bases between them. The CDR3 sequence is 14 residues long. Germline loops: CDR1 MNHEY, CDR2 SVGAGI. This chain's CDR3 is CASSPRDGRDGYTF. The CDR3 region has the DNA TGTGCCAGCAGCCCAAGGGACGGAAGGGACGGCTACACCTTC.

This clone has only a few counts. The J gene is TRBJ2-1, the V gene TRBV6-4, with D possibly TRBD2 on 6 matching bases. The CDR3 totals 15 residues. CDR1 MRHNA and CDR2 SNTAGT come from the germline V gene. With 3 bases removed from V and 10 bases from J, the gap between germline ends came to 19 bases. The CDR3, as DNA: TGTGCCAGCAGTGAAGCTAGCGATGGTACACGAGAGCAGTTCTTC. It translates to CASSEASDGTREQFF.

The chain carries TRBV5-1 and TRBJ1-1; 9 bases are a match to TRBD1. The CDR3 loop spans 16 amino acids. Germline V lookup: CDR1 SGHRS, CDR2 YFSETQ. Trimming cost V 2 bases and J 6 bases; bases outside gene matches: 11. Here the CDR3 reads CASSLTEQGALAEAFF. CDR3 coding DNA: TGCGCCAGCAGCTTAACCGAACAGGGGGCCCTTGCTGAAGCTTTCTTT.